Sequencing of this T cell receptor (beta chain) was carried out in a study of control samples from healthy donors and cancer patients. Sequenced by immunoSEQ multiplex PCR; TCRdb stores in-frame clones only, minus some. The repertoire holds about 130,000 clones, with about 88% as singletons. The CDR3 extends over 15 amino acids. The germline V and J ends were trimmed by 3 bases and 2 bases, with 12 bases remaining between them. From germline, CDR1 is SGHDT and CDR2 YYEEEE. The chain carries TRBV5-6 and TRBJ2-1; D gene uncertain. Input material: blood. The TCR comes from a man over 45 in good health. CDR3 coding DNA: TGTGCCAGCAGCTACCTTCTTAGCACCTACAATGAGCAGTTCTTC. Translating gives CASSYLLSTYNEQFF.